Each of the 16 T cell receptor beta chains below was sequenced from the same sample in a study of shared clonotypes between healthy human individuals (dated by TCRdb to 2019 to 2021). The library was generated by the immunoSEQ multiplex PCR assay. TCRdb provides this immuneACCESS table in a form limited to in-frame rearrangements. Some clones are lacking; in checked studies, under half of them reflect an unresolved V gene, and why the rest are absent is not known. The sample records some 1,600,000 clones, nearly 99% of which are singletons. About 0.42% of the sample is held by the ten biggest clonotypes. The material sequenced was naive CD4+ T cells sorted from blood. The cell subset or site label here, explained by the study, means: CD45RA+ positively selected. Every receptor here comes from a man aged 25 to 40 in good health.

This rearrangement joins TRBV18 to TRBJ2-1; TRBD1 aligns across 9 bases. In germline, CDR1 is KGHSH, CDR2 LQKENI. The CDR3 has 15 residues. Germline trimming cut 8 bases from V and 1 base from J; bases unmatched to any gene: 6. The CDR3 loop is CASRSTGGSYNEQFF. The CDR3, as DNA: TGTGCCAGCCGATCGACAGGGGGATCCTACAATGAGCAGTTCTTC.

Here the CDR3 DNA reads TGTGCCAGCATAAGGGCGCGGGGCTACGAGCAGTACTTC. As protein: CASIRARGYEQYF. This chain uses TRBV6-1 with TRBJ2-7, with D tentatively TRBD2 (6 bases). CDR3 size: 13 residues. V shed 7 bases and J shed 3 bases, with 13 bases lying between them. Germline V gives CDR1 MNHNS, CDR2 SASEGT.

This chain joins TRBV20-1 and TRBJ2-5; D is unresolved. The V end lost 6 bases, the J end lost 5 bases, and 10 bases lay between the germline ends. This CDR3 contains 11 residues. In germline, CDR1 is DFQATT, CDR2 SNEGSKA (reference sequence). Written as DNA, the CDR3 is TGCAGTGCCCCCTCATGGGAGACCCAGTACTTC. Its protein is CSAPSWETQYF.

The rearrangement links TRBV5-1 to TRBJ1-5; D is uncertain. Germline values: CDR1 SGHRS, CDR2 YFSETQ. The CDR3 is made up of 14 amino acids. The V end lost 0 bases, the J end lost 6 bases, and 10 bases lay between the germline ends. DNA of the CDR3: TGCGCCAGCAGCTTGGGAGACGACATTCAGCCCCAGCATTTT. This translates into CASSLGDDIQPQHF.

The rearrangement joins TRBV10-3 to TRBJ2-3, with D perhaps being TRBD1 or TRBD2 (5 bases each). The V end was cut by 8 bases, the J end by 4 bases, with 10 bases between. Germline V CDR1 and CDR2: ENHRY, SYGVKD. The CDR3 has 12 amino acids. The CDR3 spells CAIGGLADTQYF. Here the CDR3 DNA reads TGTGCCATCGGGGGTCTCGCAGATACGCAGTATTTT.

The chain couples TRBV16 to TRBJ2-3, with 7 bases aligning to TRBD1. In germline, CDR1 is KGHSY, CDR2 FQNENV. The length of the CDR3 is 14 residues. V was pared by 2 bases and J by 4 bases, with 3 bases of the junction left unmatched. In DNA, the CDR3 is TGTGCCAGCAGCCAAAACAGGGGTGCAGATACGCAGTATTTT. Translated, it gives CASSQNRGADTQYF.

The V call is TRBV11-3, the J call TRBJ2-1; TRBD2 agrees at 8 bases. The CDR3 contains 15 residues. The germline V gene encodes CDR1 SGHNT and CDR2 YENEEA. V was pared by 3 bases and J by 4 bases, with 5 bases of the junction left unmatched. The CDR3 nucleotides read TGTGCCAGCAGCTTGGCGGGAGGTCCATACAATGAGCAGTTCTTC. It translates to CASSLAGGPYNEQFF.

Concerning this clone itself: Other DNA variants within this sample encode the same CDR3. The V and J genes are TRBV18 and TRBJ1-5, with TRBD1 matching over 7 bases. Germline assignment: CDR1 KGHSH and CDR2 LQKENI. Trimming at V came to 5 bases and at J to 2 bases, leaving 3 bases not matched to a gene. This CDR3 region has 14 residues. CDR3 protein: CASSSTGGNQPQHF. DNA for the CDR3: TGTGCCAGCTCAAGTACAGGGGGCAATCAGCCCCAGCATTTT. The full variable domain, with the rest looked up from reference TRBV18 and TRBJ1-5, is NAGVMQNPRHLVRRRGQEARLRCSPMKGHSHVYWYRQLPEEGLKFMVYLQKENIIDESGMPKERFSAEFPKEGPSILRIQQVVRGDSAAYFCASSSTGGNQPQHFGDGTRLSIL.

The gene calls are TRBV9 and TRBJ2-7; 9 nucleotides align to TRBD2. The germline gives CDR1 SGDLS, CDR2 YYNGEE. With V trimmed by 0 bases and J by 6 bases, 7 bases remained unmatched. This CDR3 comprises 15 residues. DNA for the CDR3: TGTGCCAGCAGCGTAGAGGGCGGGAGGGCCGGCGAGCAGTACTTC. It translates to CASSVEGGRAGEQYF.

In DNA form, the CDR3 reads TGCGCCAGCAGCCAAGAAGGCGGGACTAGCGGGAGGGCGGAGACCCAGTACTTC. This gives the protein CASSQEGGTSGRAETQYF. The chain has TRBV4-1 and TRBJ2-5, with 16 bases fitting TRBD2. The germline V gene encodes CDR1 MGHRA and CDR2 YSYEKL. After removal of 0 bases from V and 5 bases from J, the junction contained 6 bases not matched to a gene. CDR3 size: 18 residues.

The chain uses TRBV5-1 and TRBJ1-1; possible D gene TRBD1, 5 bases. Per the germline V gene, CDR1 is SGHRS and CDR2 is YFSETQ. This CDR3 contains 13 residues. The V end lost 1 base, the J end lost 8 bases, and 12 bases lay between the germline ends. In DNA form, the CDR3 reads TGCGCCAGCAGCTTGATGAAGACAGCAGAAGCTTTCTTT. Amino acids: CASSLMKTAEAFF.

The V and J genes are TRBV6-4 and TRBJ2-5; D not resolved. The CDR3 sequence is 13 residues long. Germline CDR1 is MRHNA and CDR2 is SNTAGT. V lost 1 base, J lost 5 bases, and 8 bases lay in between. CDR3 in DNA: TGTGCCAGCAGTGACTATATTGGGGAGACCCAGTACTTC. Translating it yields CASSDYIGETQYF.

The chain has TRBV10-3 and TRBJ2-5, with 8 bases that match TRBD2. Germline CDR1 reads ENHRY; CDR2 reads SYGVKD. The V and J ends lost 6 bases and 0 bases, in that order; junction bases with no gene match: 18. The CDR3 loop spans 19 amino acids. CDR3 amino acids: CAISTGGLAGGDYQETQYF. The CDR3 DNA reads TGTGCCATCAGCACGGGAGGGCTAGCGGGCGGGGACTACCAAGAGACCCAGTACTTC.

The chain is built from TRBV5-1 and TRBJ2-3, with 11 nucleotides matching TRBD1. The CDR3 contains 15 residues. V trimming: 3 bases; J trimming: 4 bases; junction bases outside the gene matches: 4. Germline lookup yields CDR1 SGHRS and CDR2 YFSETQ. In DNA form, the CDR3 reads TGCGCCAGCAGCTGGGACAGGGGGGACTCAGATACGCAGTATTTT. This sequence encodes CASSWDRGDSDTQYF.

This chain links TRBV28 with TRBJ2-2; 10 bases agree with TRBD2. Germline loops: CDR1 MDHEN, CDR2 SYDVKM. There are 16 residues in the CDR3. With V trimmed by 3 bases and J by 5 bases, 6 bases remained unmatched. CDR3 nucleotides: TGTGCCAGCAGTTTTTCTAGCGGGAGTGGAACCGGGGAGCTGTTTTTT. Translation: CASSFSSGSGTGELFF.

With respect to this clone: At the DNA level, this CDR3 is encoded by other sequences in the same sample as well. The rearrangement links TRBV29-1 to TRBJ2-6; D not resolved. The CDR3 contains 12 residues. Germline V gene sequence: CDR1 SQVTM, CDR2 ANQGSEA. The V and J ends lost 5 bases and 1 base respectively, with 3 bases between them. For the CDR3, the DNA is TGCAGCGTTCTGTCTGGGGCCAACGTCCTGACTTTC. It codes for CSVLSGANVLTF. Based on the CDR3 plus reference TRBV29-1 and TRBJ2-6, the full variable domain is SAVISQKPSRDICQRGTSLTIQCQVDSQVTMMFWYRQQPGQSLTLIATANQGSEATYESGFVIDKFPISRPNLTFSTLTVSNMSPEDSSIYLCSVLSGANVLTFGAGSRLTVL.